This TCR beta chain was identified during a study of blood T cells in healthy people across ages. PCR was performed a second time for about 6 to 11 cycles using a sample-barcoded 5' primer and a J-beta primer mix. Sequencing of every sample gave 2.5 million or more CDR3-containing paired-end reads. In TCRdb, the 5' RACE reads were re-called with MiXCR into one record per CDR3 protein. Here the sample spans about 1.1 million distinct CDR3 sequences, 35% to 40% being singletons. About this clonotype: The junction shows a germline mismatch at one end, possibly a read error.

This CDR3 comprises 17 residues. Germline V lookup: CDR1 SGHAT, CDR2 FQNNGV. The chain couples TRBV11-2 to TRBJ1-6, with a weak D call TRBD1 (5 bases). This clonotype originated in a man younger than 35 in good health. Sequences were obtained from blood. CDR3 nucleotides: TGTGCCAGCAGCCTTGGGACTCCCGAGCCCTATAATTCACCCCCCCACTTT. Its protein product is CASSLGTPEPYNSPPHF.